A selection of T cell receptor beta chains follows, all from one sample in a study of T-cell reconstitution after alpha-beta-depleted transplantation in children. Each CDR3 protein gets one entry after TCRdb re-called the PCR reads with MiXCR. The sample has hundreds of thousands of distinct CDR3 sequences, approximately 15% seen once. The source material was PBMCs from the stem cell graft donor, sampled from the stem cell graft. Receptors originate from a human donor who donated a stem cell graft to a child with acute myeloid leukemia. The CDR3 runs from the conserved cysteine through the conserved F or W. Fields, in order: clone size, J gene, D gene, V gene, CDR3 protein, CDR3 DNA. The D gene is left open where the match is weak. Clone size is not always given. Where it is, it says once, few, many or a class for expanded clones.

clone size: NA
J gene: TRBJ2-7
D gene: NA
V gene: TRBV10-3
CDR3 protein: CAISGGEHGLEQYF
CDR3 DNA: TGTGCCATCAGTGGCGGGGAACACGGGCTCGAGCAGTACTTC

clone size: NA
J gene: TRBJ2-3
D gene: NA
V gene: TRBV20-1
CDR3 protein: CSSSPDTGTTDTQYF
CDR3 DNA: TGCAGTTCCTCCCCGGATACAGGGACCACAGATACGCAGTATTTT

clone size: NA
J gene: TRBJ1-1
D gene: NA
V gene: TRBV7-9
CDR3 protein: CASSFRGVTEAFF
CDR3 DNA: TGTGCCAGCAGCTTTCGAGGGGTTACTGAAGCTTTCTTT

clone size: NA
J gene: TRBJ2-5
D gene: NA
V gene: TRBV5-4
CDR3 protein: CASSPGQMEETQYF
CDR3 DNA: TGTGCCAGCAGCCCCGGGCAGATGGAAGAGACCCAGTACTTC

clone size: NA
J gene: TRBJ2-1
D gene: TRBD2
V gene: TRBV27
CDR3 protein: CASSFPQAGGPGEQFF
CDR3 DNA: TGTGCCAGCAGTTTTCCCCAAGCGGGGGGGCCGGGTGAGCAGTTCTTC

clone size: NA
J gene: TRBJ1-3
D gene: NA
V gene: TRBV12-3/TRBV12-4
CDR3 protein: CASSFRNRGNTIYF
CDR3 DNA: TGTGCCAGCAGTTTCCGCAACCGCGGAAACACCATATATTTT

clone size: NA
J gene: TRBJ1-3
D gene: NA
V gene: TRBV6-2/TRBV6-3
CDR3 protein: CASSYSNRDSGNTIYF
CDR3 DNA: TGTGCCAGCAGTTACTCGAACAGGGACTCTGGAAACACCATATATTTT

clone size: NA
J gene: TRBJ2-7
D gene: NA
V gene: TRBV7-7
CDR3 protein: CASSSTVLGEQYF
CDR3 DNA: TGTGCCAGCAGTTCTACCGTTTTGGGCGAGCAGTACTTC

clone size: few
J gene: TRBJ2-1
D gene: NA
V gene: TRBV3-1
CDR3 protein: CASCFLLGDKRISYNEQFF
CDR3 DNA: TGTGCCAGCTGTTTCCTACTAGGGGACAAACGAATCTCCTACAATGAGCAGTTCTTC

clone size: NA
J gene: TRBJ2-1
D gene: TRBD1
V gene: TRBV15
CDR3 protein: CATSRDQWTGINEQFF
CDR3 DNA: TGTGCCACCAGCAGAGATCAGTGGACAGGGATTAATGAGCAGTTCTTC

clone size: many
J gene: TRBJ2-7
D gene: NA
V gene: TRBV5-6
CDR3 protein: CASSLPLTDYEQYF
CDR3 DNA: TGTGCCAGCAGCTTGCCCCTAACAGATTACGAGCAGTACTTC

clone size: many
J gene: TRBJ2-7
D gene: NA
V gene: TRBV7-7
CDR3 protein: CASSLNDGNYEQYF
CDR3 DNA: TGTGCCAGCAGCTTAAATGATGGGAATTACGAGCAGTACTTC

clone size: NA
J gene: TRBJ1-4
D gene: NA
V gene: TRBV6-1
CDR3 protein: CASSGVPVFRRTNEKLFF
CDR3 DNA: TGTGCCAGCAGCGGAGTCCCCGTCTTCCGCCGGACTAATGAAAAACTGTTTTTT

clone size: NA
J gene: TRBJ1-4
D gene: NA
V gene: TRBV28
CDR3 protein: CASSLGRAKLFF
CDR3 DNA: TGTGCCAGCAGTTTGGGGAGGGCAAAGCTGTTTTTT